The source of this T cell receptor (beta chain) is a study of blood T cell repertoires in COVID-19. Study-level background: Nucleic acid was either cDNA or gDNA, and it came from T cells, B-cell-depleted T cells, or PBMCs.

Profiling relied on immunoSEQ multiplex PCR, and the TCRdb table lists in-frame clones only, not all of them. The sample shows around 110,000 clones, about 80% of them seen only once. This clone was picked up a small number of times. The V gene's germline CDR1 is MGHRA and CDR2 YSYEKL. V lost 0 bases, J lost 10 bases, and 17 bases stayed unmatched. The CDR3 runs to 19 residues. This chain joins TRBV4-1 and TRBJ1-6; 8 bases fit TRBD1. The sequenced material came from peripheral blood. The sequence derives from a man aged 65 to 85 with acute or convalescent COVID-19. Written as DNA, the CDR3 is TGCGCCAGCAGCCAAGAGAGGGGGGACCAGACAGGGGAACGGTCACCCCTCCACTTT. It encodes CASSQERGDQTGERSPLHF.